The next 6 T cell receptor beta chains were all read from a single sample in a study of T cells expressing NK-cell markers. TCRdb re-called the 5' RACE reads and gives one entry per CDR3 protein, without DNA. Its listing shows some 150,000 distinct CDR3 sequences. Sequencing used blood T cells: a sorted CD56 or NKG2C T cell subset, CD4+ or CD8+ T cells, or bulk PBMC T cells (not recorded which). The source of these receptors is a young man in good health.

J is TRBJ2-3 and V is TRBV5-6; TCRdb names TRBD1, which stays unverified in the absence of DNA. Per the germline V gene, CDR1 is SGHDT and CDR2 is YYEEEE. This CDR3 has 14 amino acids. The CDR3 protein is CASSTGQDRDTQYF.

The rearrangement uses TRBV7-8 and TRBJ2-1; the TRBD1 assignment by TCRdb is unverifiable without DNA. Germline assignment: CDR1 SGHVS and CDR2 FQNEAQ. This CDR3 comprises 14 residues. The CDR3 here is CASTLIGRDNEQFF.

The chain has TRBV7-9 and TRBJ1-2. CDR1 SEHNR and CDR2 FQNEAQ come from the germline V gene (reference sequence). This CDR3 spans 15 amino acids. The CDR3 reads CASSSGHRLAYGYTF.

The J gene is TRBJ1-3, the V gene TRBV4-3. The CDR3 consists of 16 residues. CDR1 LGHNA and CDR2 YSLEER come from the germline V gene. The CDR3 is CASSQDSGRAGDTIYF.

The CDR3 loop is CASSPPGTFNEQFF. J is TRBJ2-1 and V is TRBV28; TCRdb picks TRBD1, but there is no DNA to check that call. Per germline, CDR1 MDHEN and CDR2 SYDVKM. CDR3 length equals 14 residues.

The chain links TRBV2 to TRBJ1-1. Germline V gene lookup returns CDR1 SNHLY and CDR2 FYNNEI. The CDR3 is made up of 11 amino acids. CDR3: CASSSSFEAFF.